The entry below describes one T cell receptor beta chain. Its antigen is as yet unknown. CD4+ cells yielded CD45RA+ naive and CD45RA-negative memory subsets. Clones were sequenced by immunoSEQ multiplex PCR, and TCRdb holds only the in-frame ones, with some missing. The table records around 2,000,000 clones, 90% to 95% of them present only once. The source of the sample is a study of shared clonotypes between healthy human individuals. Study-wide results and caveats: In having few donors, the study represented limited genetic and exposure-history diversity. Across subsets, estimated richness was generally greater for naive than for memory populations.

The TCR comes from a man younger than 30 in good health. The specimen was naive CD4+ T cells sorted from blood. Subset meaning: CD45RA+ positively selected.

This CDR3 reads CASRGGWNSNTEAFF. The CDR3 DNA is TGTGCCAGTAGAGGAGGATGGAACAGCAACACTGAAGCTTTCTTT. V gene TRBV19 combines with J gene TRBJ1-1; D call uncertain. Deletions cut 6 bases from V and 2 bases from J, with 16 bases between. The CDR3 totals 15 residues. Germline values: CDR1 LNHDA, CDR2 SQIVND (reference sequence).